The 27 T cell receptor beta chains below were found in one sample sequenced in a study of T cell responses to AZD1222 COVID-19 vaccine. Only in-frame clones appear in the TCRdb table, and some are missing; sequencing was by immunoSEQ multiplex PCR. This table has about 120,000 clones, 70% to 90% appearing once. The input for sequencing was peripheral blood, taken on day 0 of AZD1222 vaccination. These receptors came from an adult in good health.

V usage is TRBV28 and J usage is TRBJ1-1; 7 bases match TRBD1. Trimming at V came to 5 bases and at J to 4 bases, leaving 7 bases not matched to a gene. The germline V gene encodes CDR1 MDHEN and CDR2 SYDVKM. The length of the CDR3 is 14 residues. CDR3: CASSPRQGVTEAFF. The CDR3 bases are TGTGCCAGCAGTCCCCGACAGGGTGTCACTGAAGCTTTCTTT.

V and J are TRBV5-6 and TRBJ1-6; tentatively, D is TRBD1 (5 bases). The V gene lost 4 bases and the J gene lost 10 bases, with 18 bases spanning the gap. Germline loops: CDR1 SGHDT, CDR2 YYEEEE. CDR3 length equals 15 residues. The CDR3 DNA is TGTGCCAGCAGCACAAACAGGTTGAGGGAATCACCCCTCCACTTT. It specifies CASSTNRLRESPLHF.

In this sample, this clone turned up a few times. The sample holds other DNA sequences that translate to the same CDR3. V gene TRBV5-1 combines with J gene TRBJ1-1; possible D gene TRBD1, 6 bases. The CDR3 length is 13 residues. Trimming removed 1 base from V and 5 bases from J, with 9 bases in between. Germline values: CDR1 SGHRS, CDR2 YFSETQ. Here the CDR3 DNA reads TGCGCCAGCAGCTTGTTAGGGGGAACTGAAGCTTTCTTT. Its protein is CASSLLGGTEAFF.

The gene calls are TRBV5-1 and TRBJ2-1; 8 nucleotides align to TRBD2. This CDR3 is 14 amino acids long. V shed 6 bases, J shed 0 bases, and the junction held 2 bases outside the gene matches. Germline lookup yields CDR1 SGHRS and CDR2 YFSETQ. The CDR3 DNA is TGCGCCAGCAAAAGCGGGAGCTCCTACAATGAGCAGTTCTTC. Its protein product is CASKSGSSYNEQFF.

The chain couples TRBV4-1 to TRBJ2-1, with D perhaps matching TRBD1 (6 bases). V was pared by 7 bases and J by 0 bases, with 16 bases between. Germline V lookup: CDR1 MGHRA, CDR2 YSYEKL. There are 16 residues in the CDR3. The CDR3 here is CASTPAQGLSYNEQFF. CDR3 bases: TGCGCCAGCACCCCAGCCCAGGGGCTCTCCTACAATGAGCAGTTCTTC.

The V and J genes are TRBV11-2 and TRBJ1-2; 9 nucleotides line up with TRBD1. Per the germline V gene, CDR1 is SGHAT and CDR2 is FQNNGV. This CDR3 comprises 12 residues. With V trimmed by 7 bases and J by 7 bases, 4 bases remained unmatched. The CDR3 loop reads CASTEDRGGYTF. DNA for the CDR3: TGTGCCAGCACTGAGGACAGGGGTGGCTACACCTTC.

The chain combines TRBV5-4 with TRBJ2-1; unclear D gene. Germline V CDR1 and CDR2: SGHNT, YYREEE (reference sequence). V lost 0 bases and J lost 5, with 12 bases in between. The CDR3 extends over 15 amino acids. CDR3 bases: TGTGCCAGCAGCTTGGTCGGCCGCGACGACAATGAGCAGTTCTTC. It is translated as CASSLVGRDDNEQFF.

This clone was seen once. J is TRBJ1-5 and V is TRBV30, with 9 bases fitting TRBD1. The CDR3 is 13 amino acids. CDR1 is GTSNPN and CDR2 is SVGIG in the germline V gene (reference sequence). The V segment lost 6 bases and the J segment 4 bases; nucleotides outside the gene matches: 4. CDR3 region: CACATGGNQPQHF. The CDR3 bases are TGTGCCTGTGCGACAGGGGGGAATCAGCCCCAGCATTTT.

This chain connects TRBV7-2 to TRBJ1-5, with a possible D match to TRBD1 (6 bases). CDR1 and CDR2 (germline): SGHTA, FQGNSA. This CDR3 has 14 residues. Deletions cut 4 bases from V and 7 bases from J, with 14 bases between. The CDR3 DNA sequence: TGTGCCAGCAGCTCCCAGGGACATGGCCAGCCCCAGCATTTT. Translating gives CASSSQGHGQPQHF.

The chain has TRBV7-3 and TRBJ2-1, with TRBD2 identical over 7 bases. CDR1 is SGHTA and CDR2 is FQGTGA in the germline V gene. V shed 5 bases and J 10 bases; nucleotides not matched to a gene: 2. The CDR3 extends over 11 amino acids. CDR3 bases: TGTGCCAGCAGCCTGACTAGCGAGCAGTTCTTC. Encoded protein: CASSLTSEQFF.

The DNA for the CDR3 is TGTGCTAGTGGTGGGACAGGGTCCGGAAAGGGTGAAGCTTTCTTT. This codes for CASGGTGSGKGEAFF. The V call is TRBV12-5, the J call TRBJ1-1; 9 bases map to TRBD1. V lost 5 bases and J lost 7; bases outside the gene matches: 11. The CDR3 length is 15 residues. Germline V gives CDR1 LGHNT, CDR2 FRNRAP.

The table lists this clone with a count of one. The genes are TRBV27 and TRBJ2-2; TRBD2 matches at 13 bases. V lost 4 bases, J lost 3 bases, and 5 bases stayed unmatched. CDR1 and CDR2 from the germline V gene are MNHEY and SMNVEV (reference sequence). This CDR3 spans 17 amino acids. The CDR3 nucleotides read TGTGCCAGCAGTTCGACTAGCGGGAGGTACCACACCGGGGAGCTGTTTTTT. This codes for CASSSTSGRYHTGELFF.

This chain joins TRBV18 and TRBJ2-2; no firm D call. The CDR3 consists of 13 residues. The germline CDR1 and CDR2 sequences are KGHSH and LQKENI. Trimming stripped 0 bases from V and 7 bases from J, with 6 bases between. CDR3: CASSPPSSGELFF. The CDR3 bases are TGTGCCAGCTCACCACCGAGTAGCGGGGAGCTGTTTTTT.

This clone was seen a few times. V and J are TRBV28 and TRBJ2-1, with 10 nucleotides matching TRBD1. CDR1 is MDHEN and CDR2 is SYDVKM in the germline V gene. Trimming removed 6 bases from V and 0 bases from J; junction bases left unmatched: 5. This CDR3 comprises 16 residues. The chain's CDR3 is CASRRTGGASYNEQFF. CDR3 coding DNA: TGTGCCAGCAGGCGGACAGGGGGGGCCTCCTACAATGAGCAGTTCTTC.

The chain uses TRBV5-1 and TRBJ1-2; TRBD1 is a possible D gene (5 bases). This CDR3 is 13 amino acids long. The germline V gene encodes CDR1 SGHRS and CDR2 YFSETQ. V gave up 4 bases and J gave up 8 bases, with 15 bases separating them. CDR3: CASSLIGDSGYTF. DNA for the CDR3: TGCGCCAGCAGCCTGATAGGGGATTCGGGCTACACCTTC.

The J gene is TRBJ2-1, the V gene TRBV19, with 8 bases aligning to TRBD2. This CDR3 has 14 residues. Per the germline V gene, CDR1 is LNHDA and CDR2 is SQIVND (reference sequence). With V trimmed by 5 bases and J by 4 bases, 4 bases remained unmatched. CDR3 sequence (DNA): TGTGCCAGTAGTGGGACTAGGAATTACAATGAGCAGTTCTTC. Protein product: CASSGTRNYNEQFF.

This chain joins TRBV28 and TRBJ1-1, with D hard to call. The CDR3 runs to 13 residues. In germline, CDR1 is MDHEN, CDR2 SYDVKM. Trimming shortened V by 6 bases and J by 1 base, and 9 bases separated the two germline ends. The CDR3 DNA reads TGTGCCAGCAGCCTTACAGAGAACACTGAAGCTTTCTTT. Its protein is CASSLTENTEAFF.

The CDR3 spells CASSLVRERADTQYF. The CDR3 region has the DNA TGTGCCAGCAGCTTAGTTCGGGAGAGGGCAGATACGCAGTATTTT. V gene TRBV7-6 combines with J gene TRBJ2-3; a possible D gene is TRBD2 (6 bases). Germline V gene data show CDR1 as SGHVS and CDR2 as FNYEAQ. The length of the CDR3 is 15 residues. The V and J ends lost 1 base and 4 bases respectively, with 12 bases between them. The complete variable domain, with remaining parts taken from reference TRBV7-6 and TRBJ2-3, reads GAGVSQSPRYKVTKRGQDVALRCDPISGHVSLYWYRQALGQGPEFLTYFNYEAQQDKSGLPNDRFSAERPEGSISTLTIQRTEQRDSAMYRCASSLVRERADTQYFGPGTRLTVL.

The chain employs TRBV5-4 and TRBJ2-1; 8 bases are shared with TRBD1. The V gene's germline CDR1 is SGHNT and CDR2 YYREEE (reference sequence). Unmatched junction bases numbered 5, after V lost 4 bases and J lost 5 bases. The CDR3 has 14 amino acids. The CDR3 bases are TGTGCCAGCAGCAGGACAGGGTTTGACAATGAGCAGTTCTTC. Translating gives CASSRTGFDNEQFF. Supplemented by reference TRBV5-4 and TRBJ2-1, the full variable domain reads ETGVTQSPTHLIKTRGQQVTLRCSSQSGHNTVSWYQQALGQGPQFIFQYYREEENGRGNFPPRFSGLQFPNYSSELNVNALELDDSALYLCASSRTGFDNEQFFGPGTRLTVL.

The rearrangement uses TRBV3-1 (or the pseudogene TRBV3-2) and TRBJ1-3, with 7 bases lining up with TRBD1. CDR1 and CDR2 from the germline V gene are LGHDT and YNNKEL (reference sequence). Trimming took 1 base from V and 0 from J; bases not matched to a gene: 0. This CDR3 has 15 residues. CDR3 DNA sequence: TGTGCCAGCAGCCAAGGGACAGGCTCTGGAAACACCATATATTTT. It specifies CASSQGTGSGNTIYF.

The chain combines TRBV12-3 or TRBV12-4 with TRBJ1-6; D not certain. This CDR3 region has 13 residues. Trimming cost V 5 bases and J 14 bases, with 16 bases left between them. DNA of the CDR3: TGTGCCAGCAGTCCCCGGCAGGAAGGAGCCCTCCACTTT. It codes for CASSPRQEGALHF.

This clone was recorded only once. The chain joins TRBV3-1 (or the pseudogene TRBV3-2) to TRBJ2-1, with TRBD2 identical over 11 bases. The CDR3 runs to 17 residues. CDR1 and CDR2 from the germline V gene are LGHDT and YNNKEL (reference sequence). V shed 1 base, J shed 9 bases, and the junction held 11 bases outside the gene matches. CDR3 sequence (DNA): TGTGCCAGCAGCCAAGTAGGTCTAGCGGGGGGCTCAGGTGAGCAGTTCTTC. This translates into CASSQVGLAGGSGEQFF.

CDR3 residues: CASSLKQGGTEAFF. The DNA of the CDR3 is TGCGCCAGCAGCTTGAAGCAGGGGGGCACTGAAGCTTTCTTT. V is TRBV5-1 and J is TRBJ1-1, with 7 nucleotides matching TRBD1. The CDR3 is made up of 14 amino acids. The ends lost 1 base at V and 4 bases at J; junction bases unmatched: 4. The germline V gene encodes CDR1 SGHRS and CDR2 YFSETQ.

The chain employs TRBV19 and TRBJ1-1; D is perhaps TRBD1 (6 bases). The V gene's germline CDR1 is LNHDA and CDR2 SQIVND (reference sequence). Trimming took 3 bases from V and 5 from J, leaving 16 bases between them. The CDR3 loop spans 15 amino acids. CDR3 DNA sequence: TGTGCCAGTAGTATCCTAAAGACAGGTGGGACTGAAGCTTTCTTT. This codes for CASSILKTGGTEAFF. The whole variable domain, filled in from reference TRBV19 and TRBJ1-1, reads DGGITQSPKYLFRKEGQNVTLSCEQNLNHDAMYWYRQDPGQGLRLIYYSQIVNDFQKGDIAEGYSVSREKKESFPLTVTSAQKNPTAFYLCASSILKTGGTEAFFGQGTRLTVV.

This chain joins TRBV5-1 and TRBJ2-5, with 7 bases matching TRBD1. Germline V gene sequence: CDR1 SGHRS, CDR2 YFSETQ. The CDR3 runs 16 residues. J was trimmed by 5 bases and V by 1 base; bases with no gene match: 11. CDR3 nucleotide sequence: TGCGCCAGCAGCTTGTCAGAGGGGGCGAGTAGGGAGACCCAGTACTTC. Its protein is CASSLSEGASRETQYF.

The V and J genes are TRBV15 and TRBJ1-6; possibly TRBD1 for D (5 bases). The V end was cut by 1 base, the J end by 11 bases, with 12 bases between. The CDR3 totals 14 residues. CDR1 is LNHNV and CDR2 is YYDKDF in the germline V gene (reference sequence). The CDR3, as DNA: TGTGCCACCAGCAGAGGGGGCCGTCGGGCACCCCTCCACTTT. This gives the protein CATSRGGRRAPLHF. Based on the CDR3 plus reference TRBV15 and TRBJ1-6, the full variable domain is DAMVIQNPRYQVTQFGKPVTLSCSQTLNHNVMYWYQQKSSQAPKLLFHYYDKDFNNEADTPDNFQSRRPNTSFCFLDIRSPGLGDTAMYLCATSRGGRRAPLHFGNGTRLTVT.

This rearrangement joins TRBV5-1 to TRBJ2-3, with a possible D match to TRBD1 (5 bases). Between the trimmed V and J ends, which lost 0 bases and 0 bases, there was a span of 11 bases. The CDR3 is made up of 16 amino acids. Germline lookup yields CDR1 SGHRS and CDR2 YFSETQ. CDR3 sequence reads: CASSLAAGHSTDTQYF. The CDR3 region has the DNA TGCGCCAGCAGCTTGGCGGCCGGACATAGCACAGATACGCAGTATTTT.